These 9 T cell receptor beta chains came from one sample sequenced in a study of T cell responses to AZD1222 COVID-19 vaccine. TCRdb keeps only in-frame clones here, not all; method: immunoSEQ multiplex PCR. The sample includes about 100,000 clones, more than 75% of them seen just once. Sequences were derived from peripheral blood, sampled on day 0 of AZD1222 vaccination. These receptor sequences come from an adult in good health.

In this sample, this clone turned up a few times. This sequence joins TRBV10-1 and TRBJ1-5, with D perhaps TRBD1 (6 bases). This CDR3 region has 12 residues. The germline V gene encodes CDR1 WNHNN and CDR2 SYGVQD (reference sequence). The V end lost 6 bases, the J end lost 9 bases, and 12 bases lay between the germline ends. CDR3 sequence: CASRKQGSPQHF. Written as DNA, the CDR3 is TGCGCCAGCAGGAAACAGGGTTCGCCCCAGCATTTT.

This chain connects TRBV9 to TRBJ2-3; D possibly corresponds to TRBD1 (5 bases). Trimming shortened V by 0 bases and J by 7 bases, and 24 bases separated the two germline ends. The CDR3 sequence is 18 residues long. CDR1 and CDR2 from the germline V gene are SGDLS and YYNGEE. The CDR3 spells CASSVAQTPRQGMNTQYF. The CDR3 bases are TGTGCCAGCAGCGTAGCCCAGACCCCTAGGCAGGGAATGAATACGCAGTATTTT.

This chain uses TRBV13 with TRBJ1-1; the D is unclear. V was pared by 5 bases and J by 4 bases, with 11 bases between. The CDR3 contains 13 residues. Germline V gene lookup returns CDR1 PRHDT and CDR2 FYEKMQ (reference sequence). In DNA, the CDR3 is TGTGCCAGCAGCCGGACTATTCGCACTGAAGCTTTCTTT. The encoded protein is CASSRTIRTEAFF.

The rearrangement links TRBV10-3 to TRBJ1-5; the match to TRBD1 covers 7 bases. CDR1 ENHRY and CDR2 SYGVKD come from the germline V gene. The CDR3 has 16 amino acids. J gave up 3 bases and V 4 bases, and 9 bases lay outside the gene matches. In nucleotides, the CDR3 is TGTGCCATCAGTGCCCGGGGGACAGAGATCAATCAGCCCCAGCATTTT. Its protein is CAISARGTEINQPQHF.

Only a few counts were recorded for this clone. The V gene is TRBV10-3, the J gene TRBJ2-1, with TRBD2 matching over 8 bases. Germline trimming cut 3 bases from V and 5 bases from J; bases unmatched to any gene: 12. The germline V gene encodes CDR1 ENHRY and CDR2 SYGVKD. The CDR3 extends over 17 amino acids. The CDR3 DNA is TGTGCCATCAGTGAAAACCCAGCGGGAGTTACCCACAATGAGCAGTTCTTC. Amino acid sequence: CAISENPAGVTHNEQFF.

The rearrangement uses TRBV6-5 and TRBJ1-5, with D perhaps matching TRBD1 (6 bases). Germline V gives CDR1 MNHEY, CDR2 SVGAGI. Trimming removed 8 bases from V and 4 bases from J, with 18 bases in between. This CDR3 comprises 15 residues. The CDR3 spells CASSGVGVLNQPQHF. CDR3 DNA: TGTGCCAGCTCAGGGGTGGGGGTTTTAAATCAGCCCCAGCATTTT.

The chain combines TRBV28 with TRBJ1-2; 7 bases line up with TRBD1. There are 14 residues in the CDR3. V lost 7 bases to trimming and J lost 4 bases; unmatched junction nucleotides: 9. The V gene's germline CDR1 is MDHEN and CDR2 SYDVKM. CDR3 amino acids: CASTSYRGGYGYTF. In DNA, the CDR3 is TGTGCCAGCACCAGCTACAGGGGCGGCTATGGCTACACCTTC.

The chain has TRBV7-3 and TRBJ1-1; D might be TRBD1 (6 bases). Per germline, CDR1 SGHTA and CDR2 FQGTGA. The germline V and J ends were trimmed by 5 bases and 4 bases, with 17 bases remaining between them. This CDR3 has 15 residues. In DNA form, the CDR3 reads TGTGCCAGCAGCCCACTGGGGGCTAAAGGCACTGAAGCTTTCTTT. This encodes CASSPLGAKGTEAFF.

This clone came up a few times. The CDR3 bases are TGTGCCAGCAGTCGGACAGCCCCTCTCTCTGGGGCCAACGTCCTGACTTTC. Amino acids: CASSRTAPLSGANVLTF. The chain has TRBV6-6 and TRBJ2-6; TRBD1 might be the D (6 bases). Germline V CDR1 and CDR2: MNHNY, SVGAGI (reference sequence). The CDR3 extends over 17 amino acids. Trimming cost V 5 bases and J 0 bases, with 14 bases left between them.